A selection of T cell receptor beta chains follows, all from one sample in a study of PD-1 blockade in classical Hodgkin lymphoma. TCRdb's copy holds only in-frame clones and misses some; the assay was immunoSEQ multiplex PCR. The data contain about 24,000 clones, 60% to 80% of them singletons. Sequencing used peripheral blood mononuclear cells (PBMCs), obtained before the fourth cycle of nivolumab. These receptor sequences come from a human donor with classical Hodgkin lymphoma. Each CDR3 is given with its conserved first and last residue. The order of the fields is clone size, D gene, CDR3 length, J gene, V gene, CDR3 protein, CDR3 DNA. The D gene is left open where the match is weak. Clone size is shown for a subset of rows, as once, few, many or a class of expanded clone.

size: .; D: .; length: 16; J: TRBJ2-1; V: TRBV18; CDR3: CASSPPSRARFNEQFF; DNA: TGTGCCAGCTCACCACCGTCCCGGGCGAGGTTCAATGAGCAGTTCTTC
size: .; D: .; length: 15; J: TRBJ1-5; V: TRBV12-2; CDR3: CASRLRGGCLQPQHF; DNA: TGTGCAAGTCGCTTAAGGGGTGGGTGTTTGCAGCCCCAGCATTTT
size: .; D: .; length: 12; J: TRBJ2-1; V: TRBV28; CDR3: CASNGPPYEQFF; DNA: TGTGCCAGCAACGGCCCCCCTTATGAGCAGTTCTTC
size: .; D: .; length: 15; J: TRBJ2-1; V: TRBV4-2; CDR3: CASSQDPLGANEQFF; DNA: TGTGCCAGCAGCCAAGATCCCCTCGGCGCAAATGAGCAGTTCTTC
size: .; D: .; length: 17; J: TRBJ2-2; V: TRBV4-1; CDR3: CASSQVWWGLNTGELFF; DNA: TGCGCCAGCAGCCAGGTCTGGTGGGGGTTAAACACCGGGGAGCTGTTTTTT
size: .; D: TRBD2; length: 15; J: TRBJ2-1; V: TRBV7-3; CDR3: CASSLGSSGNNEQFF; DNA: TGTGCCAGCAGCTTAGGGTCTAGCGGGAACAATGAGCAGTTCTTC
size: .; D: .; length: 15; J: TRBJ2-6; V: TRBV14; CDR3: CASSQVGPGANVLTF; DNA: TGTGCCAGCAGCCAAGTGGGGCCTGGGGCCAACGTCCTGACTTTC
size: .; D: TRBD2; length: 15; J: TRBJ2-3; V: TRBV7-2; CDR3: CADRTSGSFSDTQYF; DNA: TGTGCCGACAGAACTAGCGGGAGCTTCTCAGATACGCAGTATTTT
size: .; D: TRBD2; length: 15; J: TRBJ2-3; V: TRBV2; CDR3: CASRRIAGVQDTQYF; DNA: TGTGCCAGCAGGCGAATAGCGGGAGTTCAAGATACGCAGTATTTT
size: .; D: TRBD1; length: 13; J: TRBJ2-7; V: TRBV2; CDR3: CASRPGGPYEQYF; DNA: TGTGCCAGCAGGCCAGGGGGCCCCTACGAGCAGTACTTC
size: .; D: .; length: 15; J: TRBJ2-1; V: TRBV4-1; CDR3: CASSQDTASYNEQFF; DNA: TGCGCCAGCAGCCAAGATACGGCCTCCTACAATGAGCAGTTCTTC
size: few; D: .; length: 14; J: TRBJ1-3; V: TRBV6-5; CDR3: CASSESPGVVTIYF; DNA: TGTGCCAGCAGTGAGTCACCAGGGGTTGTCACCATATATTTT
size: .; D: .; length: 15; J: TRBJ2-3; V: TRBV7-2; CDR3: CASSLMVGRADTQYF; DNA: TGTGCCAGCAGCTTAATGGTCGGAAGGGCAGATACGCAGTATTTT
size: .; D: TRBD1; length: 15; J: TRBJ2-5; V: TRBV4-2; CDR3: CASSPGTGVQETQYF; DNA: TGTGCCAGCAGCCCTGGGACAGGCGTGCAAGAGACCCAGTACTTC
size: .; D: .; length: 15; J: TRBJ1-5; V: TRBV25-1; CDR3: CASSQSDGYNQPQHF; DNA: TGTGCCAGCAGTCAATCGGACGGTTACAATCAGCCCCAGCATTTT
size: few; D: .; length: 15; J: TRBJ1-4; V: TRBV27; CDR3: CASSSTLQSNEKLFF; DNA: TGTGCCAGCAGTTCCACATTACAGTCTAATGAAAAACTGTTTTTT
size: few; D: .; length: 14; J: TRBJ1-1; V: TRBV5-4; CDR3: CASSLAGRNTEAFF; DNA: TGTGCCAGCAGCTTGGCGGGTAGAAACACTGAAGCTTTCTTT
size: .; D: .; length: 14; J: TRBJ2-7; V: TRBV6-5; CDR3: CASSKRGPGYEQYF; DNA: TGTGCCAGTTCAAAAAGGGGACCGGGCTACGAGCAGTACTTC
size: .; D: .; length: 15; J: TRBJ1-5; V: TRBV6-1; CDR3: CASTKATGSNQPQHF; DNA: TGTGCCAGCACCAAAGCGACAGGAAGCAATCAGCCCCAGCATTTT
size: .; D: .; length: 15; J: TRBJ2-3; V: TRBV5-1; CDR3: CASSLGGARTDTQYF; DNA: TGCGCCAGCAGCTTGGGGGGGGCGCGGACAGATACGCAGTATTTT
size: .; D: .; length: 14; J: TRBJ2-7; V: TRBV7-8; CDR3: CASSPRWGSNEQYF; DNA: TGTGCCAGCAGCCCCCGATGGGGCTCCAACGAGCAGTACTTC
size: .; D: TRBD2; length: 17; J: TRBJ2-5; V: TRBV9; CDR3: CASSVGGGRALRETQYF; DNA: TGTGCCAGCAGCGTAGGTGGCGGGAGGGCCCTCCGAGAGACCCAGTACTTC
size: few; D: TRBD1; length: 15; J: TRBJ1-5; V: TRBV27; CDR3: CASSRTDRGNQPQHF; DNA: TGTGCCAGCAGTAGGACCGACAGGGGAAATCAGCCCCAGCATTTT
size: .; D: .; length: 14; J: TRBJ2-5; V: TRBV11-2; CDR3: CASSLWTLQETQYF; DNA: TGTGCCAGCAGCCTTTGGACACTGCAAGAGACCCAGTACTTC
size: .; D: TRBD2; length: 16; J: TRBJ2-3; V: TRBV5-5; CDR3: CASSVTSGGNTDTQYF; DNA: TGTGCCAGCAGCGTAACTAGCGGGGGAAACACAGATACGCAGTATTTT
size: .; D: .; length: 17; J: TRBJ2-4; V: TRBV2; CDR3: CARGLSKTDLAKNIQYF; DNA: TGTGCCAGAGGACTATCCAAGACCGACCTAGCCAAAAACATTCAGTACTTC
size: .; D: TRBD2; length: 17; J: TRBJ2-1; V: TRBV7-2; CDR3: CASSSVFGGLAKNEQFF; DNA: TGTGCCAGCAGCTCAGTATTTGGCGGACTAGCGAAAAATGAGCAGTTCTTC
size: few; D: .; length: 11; J: TRBJ2-1; V: TRBV5-4; CDR3: CASSSHNEQFF; DNA: TGTGCCAGCAGCTCTCACAATGAGCAGTTCTTC
size: .; D: TRBD1; length: 13; J: TRBJ2-7; V: TRBV10-3; CDR3: CAISGTGLHEQYF; DNA: TGTGCCATCAGCGGGACAGGGTTGCACGAGCAGTACTTC
size: .; D: .; length: 13; J: TRBJ2-7; V: TRBV28; CDR3: CASSLWGDNEQYF; DNA: TGTGCCAGCAGTTTGTGGGGGGATAACGAGCAGTACTTC
size: .; D: .; length: 15; J: TRBJ1-5; V: TRBV19; CDR3: CASSIGGSNNQPQHF; DNA: TGTGCCAGTAGTATAGGAGGCTCAAACAATCAGCCCCAGCATTTT